Given below is one T cell receptor beta chain in context. Its antigen is unidentified. The data stem from a study of OX40 agonist ivuxolimab in advanced cancers. Whole-study results and caveats: Expanded peripheral T cells had an undetermined antigen specificity. In the 0.1 to 3.0 mg/kg range, CD4+ and CD8+ blood T cells had expanded clonally by week 6.

TCRdb's copy holds only in-frame clones and misses some; the assay was immunoSEQ multiplex PCR. The sample consists of about 55,000 clones, around 86% of them appearing once. The sequence was collected from an adult with an advanced solid tumor such as melanoma, head and neck, liver or kidney cancer. The specimen was CD4+ or CD8+ T cells sorted from blood, collected in a trial of the OX40 agonist ivuxolimab.

CDR3 amino acids: CASSPGVIRVNTEAFF. CDR3 bases: TGCGCCAGCAGCCCAGGGGTCATCCGGGTGAACACTGAAGCTTTCTTT. This chain links TRBV4-3 with TRBJ1-1, with D perhaps TRBD1 (6 bases). The V end lost 4 bases, the J end lost 0 bases, and 15 bases lay between the germline ends. Germline V gives CDR1 LGHNA, CDR2 YSLEER. This CDR3 region has 16 residues.